The next 22 T cell receptor beta chains were all read from a single sample in a study of early T cells in non-severe SARS-CoV-2 infection (dated by TCRdb to 2020 to 2023). Receptors were amplified or captured by 5' RACE. Sequencing relied on a NextSeq 500. Using fastp trimming at Q25 and MiXCR clonotype assembly, TCRdb reanalyzed the public sequencing data and kept in-frame beta chains. Each entry is one CDR3 protein sequence, shown with its most common DNA and genes. This sample gives around 61,000 distinct CDR3 sequences in total; approximately 15% of them show up just once. Over 4% of the sample is taken by the ten largest. The sample consisted of whole blood, taken at baseline. The receptor source for this set is an adult who was a healthcare worker with PCR-confirmed SARS-CoV-2 infection or an uninfected control (not recorded which).

The table lists this clonotype with a few counts. The chain has TRBV5-1 and TRBJ2-6; TRBD1 is a possible D gene (5 bases). CDR1 is SGHRS, CDR2 YFSETQ, per germline. The length of the CDR3 is 16 residues. Trimming took 0 bases from V and 1 from J, leaving 8 bases between them. The CDR3 coding sequence is TGCGCCAGCAGCTTGGAGCAGGGATCTGGGGCCAACGTCCTGACTTTC. Protein sequence: CASSLEQGSGANVLTF. The whole variable domain, filled in from reference TRBV5-1 and TRBJ2-6, reads KAGVTQTPRYLIKTRGQQVTLSCSPISGHRSVSWYQQTPGQGLQFLFEYFSETQRNKGNFPGRFSGRQFSNSRSEMNVSTLELGDSALYLCASSLEQGSGANVLTFGAGSRLTVL.

J is TRBJ1-5 and V is TRBV12-5, with D unclear. The CDR3 runs to 12 residues. Per germline, CDR1 LGHNT and CDR2 FRNRAP. V lost 3 bases and J lost 6, with 6 bases in between. CDR3 nucleotides: TGTGCTAGTGGTTTCGACCTTCAGCCCCAGCATTTT. This translates into CASGFDLQPQHF.

This clonotype was seen a handful of times. The V and J genes are TRBV7-9 and TRBJ2-7; D tentatively fits TRBD1 or TRBD2 (5 bases each). Per the germline V gene, CDR1 is SEHNR and CDR2 is FQNEAQ (reference sequence). The CDR3 contains 16 residues. Trimming shortened V by 1 base and J by 3 bases, and 16 bases separated the two germline ends. For the CDR3, the DNA is TGTGCCAGCAGCTTAGTCGGGGCCAGTGATTTCTACGAGCAGTACTTC. Protein: CASSLVGASDFYEQYF. Combining the CDR3 with reference TRBV7-9 and TRBJ2-7 gives the whole variable domain DTGVSQNPRHKITKRGQNVTFRCDPISEHNRLYWYRQTLGQGPEFLTYFQNEAQLEKSRLLSDRFSAERPKGSFSTLEIQRTEQGDSAMYLCASSLVGASDFYEQYFGPGTRLTVT.

The rearrangement joins TRBV20-1 to TRBJ1-2; possibly TRBD1 for D (5 bases). Germline V lookup: CDR1 DFQATT, CDR2 SNEGSKA (reference sequence). The CDR3 contains 14 residues. V lost 3 bases, J lost 2 bases, and 13 bases lay in between. CDR3: CSASEGRVNYGYTF. CDR3 DNA: TGCAGTGCTAGTGAGGGGAGGGTCAACTATGGCTACACCTTC.

V usage is TRBV5-6 and J usage is TRBJ2-7, with TRBD2 identical over 14 bases. Unmatched junction bases numbered 4, after V lost 0 bases and J lost 2 bases. The V gene's germline CDR1 is SGHDT and CDR2 YYEEEE. There are 17 residues in the CDR3. CDR3 DNA sequence: TGTGCCAGCAGCTTGGCCCGACTAGCGGGAGGGCCCTACGAGCAGTACTTC. This translates into CASSLARLAGGPYEQYF.

There are a few counts of this clonotype. This chain uses TRBV27 with TRBJ2-2, with D uncertain. CDR3 length: 12 residues. Germline CDR1 reads MNHEY; CDR2 reads SMNVEV (reference sequence). Trimming left V 5 bases short and J 3 bases short, with 4 bases between. As DNA, the CDR3 is TGTGCCAGCAGTCGGTACACCGGGGAGCTGTTTTTT. Protein product: CASSRYTGELFF.

This clonotype appeared many times. The V and J genes are TRBV29-1 and TRBJ2-1, with D unclear. The CDR3 totals 11 residues. The germline V and J ends were trimmed by 2 bases and 6 bases, with 5 bases remaining between them. CDR1 SQVTM and CDR2 ANQGSEA come from the germline V gene. The CDR3 sequence is CSVEQSNEQFF. CDR3 coding DNA: TGCAGCGTTGAACAATCCAATGAGCAGTTCTTC.

This clonotype was counted only a few times. The chain links TRBV2 to TRBJ2-2; D not resolved. There are 14 residues in the CDR3. V lost 7 bases and J 1 base, leaving 10 bases between the germline ends. Germline V lookup: CDR1 SNHLY, CDR2 FYNNEI. CDR3 DNA sequence: TGTGCCAGCAAAAGTGACGGGAACACCGGGGAGCTGTTTTTT. Translation: CASKSDGNTGELFF.

This clonotype came up many times. V usage is TRBV27 and J usage is TRBJ2-1; 10 bases align to TRBD2. The CDR3 sequence is 13 residues long. Germline loops: CDR1 MNHEY, CDR2 SMNVEV (reference sequence). J gave up 8 bases and V 6 bases, and 4 bases lay outside the gene matches. The CDR3 nucleotides are TGTGCCAGCAGGTTAGCGGGAGGCGATGAGCAGTTCTTC. Translated, it gives CASRLAGGDEQFF.

This clonotype was detected many times. The rearrangement uses TRBV12-5 and TRBJ2-1; D not certain. Germline V gene data show CDR1 as LGHNT and CDR2 as FRNRAP. The CDR3 totals 13 residues. Trimming removed 7 bases at V and 0 bases at J, with 7 bases between. CDR3 DNA: TGTGCTAGTGCCCTGGTCTCCTACAATGAGCAGTTCTTC. It yields the protein CASALVSYNEQFF.

This clonotype was counted a few times. This chain connects TRBV7-9 to TRBJ2-7; TRBD2 might be the D (5 bases). Germline V gene sequence: CDR1 SEHNR, CDR2 FQNEAQ (reference sequence). V lost 5 bases and J 2 bases, leaving 10 bases between the germline ends. The CDR3 is 13 residues long. The chain's CDR3 is CASSERVAYEQYF. The CDR3 DNA is TGTGCCAGCAGCGAGAGGGTCGCCTACGAGCAGTACTTC. Full variable domain (outside the CDR3, taken from reference TRBV7-9 and TRBJ2-7): DTGVSQNPRHKITKRGQNVTFRCDPISEHNRLYWYRQTLGQGPEFLTYFQNEAQLEKSRLLSDRFSAERPKGSFSTLEIQRTEQGDSAMYLCASSERVAYEQYFGPGTRLTVT.

V usage is TRBV18 and J usage is TRBJ2-7; TRBD2 aligns across 12 bases. Trimming removed 2 bases from V and 4 bases from J; junction bases left unmatched: 6. The CDR3 consists of 16 residues. Germline V lookup: CDR1 KGHSH, CDR2 LQKENI. Here the CDR3 DNA reads TGTGCCAGCTCACCAGGCCCGACTAGCGGGAGTTACGAGCAGTACTTC. It encodes CASSPGPTSGSYEQYF.

This rearrangement joins TRBV18 to TRBJ2-1; a possible D gene is TRBD1 (5 bases). Germline CDR1 reads KGHSH; CDR2 reads LQKENI. Between the trimmed V and J ends, which lost 6 bases and 0 bases, there was a span of 9 bases. This CDR3 is 14 amino acids long. Here the CDR3 reads CASSPDSSYNEQFF. The DNA for the CDR3 is TGTGCCAGCTCCCCCGACAGCTCCTACAATGAGCAGTTCTTC.

There are many counts of this clonotype. V gene TRBV5-1 combines with J gene TRBJ2-3, with D unresolved. The ends were cut back, 0 bases at V and 4 bases at J, with 3 bases in the middle. The CDR3 totals 12 residues. Per germline, CDR1 SGHRS and CDR2 YFSETQ. The CDR3 region is CASSLEADTQYF. In DNA, the CDR3 is TGCGCCAGCAGCTTGGAGGCAGATACGCAGTATTTT.

This clonotype was observed a few times. The chain is built from TRBV29-1 and TRBJ2-2; 7 bases map to TRBD2. Per the germline V gene, CDR1 is SQVTM and CDR2 is ANQGSEA. V lost 7 bases and J lost 1; bases outside the gene matches: 6. This CDR3 is 14 amino acids long. This CDR3 is CSAISGLNTGELFF. CDR3 sequence (DNA): TGCAGCGCAATTAGCGGGTTGAACACCGGGGAGCTGTTTTTT.

In this sample, this clonotype turned up a few times. The chain carries TRBV9 and TRBJ2-6; maybe TRBD1 (6 bases). V lost 3 bases and J 2 bases, leaving 18 bases between the germline ends. This CDR3 region has 18 residues. Germline lookup yields CDR1 SGDLS and CDR2 YYNGEE. The CDR3 spells CASSAGQSPIAGANVLTF. Written as DNA, the CDR3 is TGTGCCAGCAGCGCCGGACAGTCCCCGATCGCTGGGGCCAACGTCCTGACTTTC.

The V and J genes are TRBV28 and TRBJ2-5, with 8 bases matching TRBD1. The CDR3 extends over 17 amino acids. CDR1 and CDR2 (germline): MDHEN, SYDVKM. Unmatched junction bases numbered 19, after V lost 10 bases and J lost 3 bases. For the CDR3, the DNA is TGTGCCACCCTTAAACCCGGGACAGGCCCGTTCGAAGAGACCCAGTACTTC. It translates to CATLKPGTGPFEETQYF. Drawing the rest from reference TRBV28 and TRBJ2-5, the complete variable domain is DVKVTQSSRYLVKRTGEKVFLECVQDMDHENMFWYRQDPGLGLRLIYFSYDVKMKEKGDIPEGYSVSREKKERFSLILESASTNQTSMYLCATLKPGTGPFEETQYFGPGTRLLVL.

This clonotype has just a few counts. The chain uses TRBV2 and TRBJ1-3; 7 bases fit TRBD1. After removal of 5 bases from V and 4 bases from J, the junction contained 17 bases not matched to a gene. Germline lookup yields CDR1 SNHLY and CDR2 FYNNEI. CDR3 length: 18 residues. This chain's CDR3 is CASSNHPGETGMGNTIYF. CDR3 sequence (DNA): TGTGCCAGCAGTAACCACCCGGGGGAGACAGGGATGGGAAACACCATATATTTT.

This clonotype was seen more than once but under ten times. The chain uses TRBV18 and TRBJ1-6, with 8 nucleotides matching TRBD1. J gave up 7 bases and V 3 bases, and 5 bases lay outside the gene matches. The V gene's germline CDR1 is KGHSH and CDR2 LQKENI. The CDR3 runs 15 residues. The CDR3 loop reads CASSPPAGGNSPLHF. The CDR3 nucleotides are TGTGCCAGCTCACCCCCGGCAGGGGGCAATTCACCCCTCCACTTT.

This clonotype has more than one count but fewer than ten. CDR3 sequence: CASSQTGPLGLFF. The DNA for the CDR3 is TGTGCCAGCAGCCAAACAGGGCCCCTTGGACTGTTTTTT. The chain joins TRBV4-2 to TRBJ1-4, with D possibly TRBD1 on 6 matching bases. The CDR3 is 13 amino acids. V shed 2 bases and J shed 13 bases, with 14 bases lying between them. Germline V gene data show CDR1 as LGHNA and CDR2 as YNFKEQ.

Only a few counts were recorded for this clonotype. This rearrangement joins TRBV5-1 to TRBJ2-5; D is perhaps TRBD2 (6 bases). The CDR3 covers 11 residues. Trimming took off 7 bases at V and 2 bases at J, with 6 bases between the two ends. Germline V gives CDR1 SGHRS, CDR2 YFSETQ. This CDR3 is CASGGQETQYF. The DNA of the CDR3 is TGCGCCAGCGGAGGGCAAGAGACCCAGTACTTC.

This chain connects TRBV12-3 or TRBV12-4 to TRBJ2-7; 11 bases match TRBD2. The CDR3 contains 14 residues. The ends lost 7 bases at V and 4 bases at J; junction bases unmatched: 6. The CDR3 bases are TGTGCCAGCACCACTAGCGGGAGTAGGTACGAGCAGTACTTC. It encodes CASTTSGSRYEQYF.